Presented here are 24 T cell receptor beta chains from one specimen sequenced in a study of cytomegalovirus exposure and HLA in healthy donors. 60 Vbeta and 13 Jbeta primers were used in PCR. Clones were sequenced by immunoSEQ multiplex PCR, and TCRdb holds only the in-frame ones, with some missing. The sample has roughly 190,000 clones; around 87% are singletons. Source material: PBMCs. The source of these receptors is a boy aged 2 to 9 in good health and CMV-seronegative.

The rearrangement joins TRBV29-1 to TRBJ1-5; 8 positions match TRBD1. The V and J ends lost 4 bases and 0 bases, in that order; junction bases with no gene match: 5. Germline V lookup: CDR1 SQVTM, CDR2 ANQGSEA. This CDR3 has 15 residues. This CDR3 reads CSVVWDRPSNQPQHF. CDR3 bases: TGCAGCGTTGTCTGGGACAGGCCTAGCAATCAGCCCCAGCATTTT.

V usage is TRBV4-1 and J usage is TRBJ2-3; 12 nucleotides match TRBD1. The CDR3 spans 19 residues. Looked up from germline, CDR1 is MGHRA and CDR2 is YSYEKL. The ends lost 3 bases at V and 5 bases at J; junction bases unmatched: 15. The CDR3 here is CASSHYIPGQGAPEDTQYF. The CDR3 coding sequence is TGCGCCAGCAGCCACTATATACCGGGACAGGGGGCGCCGGAAGATACGCAGTATTTT.

This clone was picked up one time. The chain carries TRBV7-3 and TRBJ2-2; 8 bases map to TRBD1. J lost 0 bases, V lost 6 bases, and 6 bases had no gene match. Germline V CDR1 and CDR2: SGHTA, FQGTGA. CDR3 size: 16 residues. The CDR3, as DNA: TGTGCCAGCAGACTACAGGGGGGAGCGAACACCGGGGAGCTGTTTTTT. Protein: CASRLQGGANTGELFF.

This chain connects TRBV7-9 to TRBJ2-7; D may be TRBD2 (5 bases). This CDR3 is 12 amino acids long. The germline gives CDR1 SEHNR, CDR2 FQNEAQ (reference sequence). V was cut by 8 bases and J by 3 bases, with 11 bases left in between. In nucleotides, the CDR3 is TGTGCCAGCGGACGGGGTGACTACGAGCAGTACTTC. Its translation: CASGRGDYEQYF.

The chain has TRBV6-1 and TRBJ2-2; perhaps TRBD2 as D (6 bases). CDR1 is MNHNS, CDR2 SASEGT, per germline. The CDR3 loop spans 13 amino acids. V lost 8 bases to trimming and J lost 1 base, with 8 bases between them. CDR3 protein: CASSGVNTGELFF. In nucleotides, the CDR3 is TGTGCCAGCTCGGGGGTGAACACCGGGGAGCTGTTTTTT.

The chain has TRBV30 and TRBJ2-5; TRBD1 agrees at 9 bases. The J call may not be correct, given that the DNA end is closer to TRBJ2-7. The CDR3 contains 14 residues. From germline, CDR1 is GTSNPN and CDR2 SVGIG (reference sequence). The CDR3 DNA sequence: TGTGCCTGGAGTGTGGGACAGGGTGCCTACGAGCAGTACTTC. Amino acid sequence: CAWSVGQGAYEQYF.

V and J are TRBV5-4 and TRBJ2-2; 8 positions match TRBD2. J lost 4 bases, V lost 1 base, and 9 bases had no gene match. CDR1 and CDR2 from the germline V gene are SGHNT and YYREEE (reference sequence). This CDR3 has 17 residues. The CDR3 region is CASSLFRGGQGTGELFF. The CDR3 region has the DNA TGTGCCAGCAGCTTGTTCCGGGGGGGCCAGGGCACCGGGGAGCTGTTTTTT.

The V gene is TRBV15, the J gene TRBJ2-1, with 7 bases matching TRBD1. With 3 bases clipped from V and 0 bases from J, the junction kept 2 bases outside the gene matches. This CDR3 has 15 amino acids. Germline CDR1 and CDR2: LNHNV and YYDKDF (reference sequence). For the CDR3, the DNA is TGTGCCACCAGCAGTTCAGGGGGCTCCTACAATGAGCAGTTCTTC. Residues: CATSSSGGSYNEQFF.

This rearrangement joins TRBV5-1 to TRBJ2-2; TRBD1 matches 7 bases. Per the germline V gene, CDR1 is SGHRS and CDR2 is YFSETQ. The CDR3 is 17 amino acids. The ends lost 2 bases at V and 3 bases at J; junction bases unmatched: 10. The CDR3 reads CASSFPRGQGDTGELFF. CDR3 nucleotides: TGCGCCAGCAGCTTTCCCCGGGGTCAGGGGGACACCGGGGAGCTGTTTTTT.

This clone occurred once. The genes are TRBV7-3 and TRBJ2-3; possible D gene TRBD2, 5 bases. CDR3 length: 12 residues. Looked up from germline, CDR1 is SGHTA and CDR2 is FQGTGA. V lost 5 bases and J 6 bases, leaving 9 bases between the germline ends. The CDR3 DNA sequence: TGTGCCAGCAGCGGACCGGGGGATACGCAGTATTTT. Its protein product is CASSGPGDTQYF.

This clone was counted a single time. The chain carries TRBV7-3 and TRBJ2-5, with 9 positions matching TRBD2. The V segment lost 3 bases and the J segment 5 bases; nucleotides outside the gene matches: 7. The length of the CDR3 is 15 residues. The germline gives CDR1 SGHTA, CDR2 FQGTGA. CDR3 amino acids: CASSLRSGLAETQYF. CDR3 sequence (DNA): TGTGCCAGCAGCTTGAGATCAGGACTAGCGGAGACCCAGTACTTC.

The chain couples TRBV30 to TRBJ2-7; TRBD2 might be the D (7 bases). With 4 bases removed from V and 7 bases from J, the gap between germline ends came to 20 bases. The CDR3 is 14 amino acids. Looked up from germline, CDR1 is GTSNPN and CDR2 is SVGIG (reference sequence). The CDR3: CAWTPSGGGEEQYF. CDR3 nucleotide sequence: TGTGCCTGGACCCCCTCTGGGGGGGGCGAGGAGCAGTACTTC.

The chain carries TRBV28 and TRBJ2-3; 8 bases align to TRBD1. The V gene end was trimmed by 5 bases and the J gene end by 2 bases; junction bases not matched to a gene: 9. This CDR3 comprises 16 residues. In germline, CDR1 is MDHEN, CDR2 SYDVKM. The CDR3 is CASSTNQGAATDTQYF. CDR3 nucleotides: TGTGCCAGCAGTACCAACCAGGGGGCGGCCACAGATACGCAGTATTTT.

The rearrangement uses TRBV28 and TRBJ1-2; D remains unclear. Trimming removed 6 bases from V and 0 bases from J, with 8 bases in between. The CDR3 consists of 13 residues. Germline lookup yields CDR1 MDHEN and CDR2 SYDVKM. The CDR3, as DNA: TGTGCCAGCAGGGAGACTGCTAACTATGGCTACACCTTC. It is translated as CASRETANYGYTF.

This chain links TRBV6-5 with TRBJ1-6; D ambiguous. Germline loops: CDR1 MNHEY, CDR2 SVGAGI. Trimming took off 7 bases at V and 3 bases at J, with 10 bases between the two ends. This CDR3 has 14 residues. Written as DNA, the CDR3 is TGTGCCAGCACCCAAGAACTCTATAATTCACCCCTCCACTTT. It is translated as CASTQELYNSPLHF.

This chain connects TRBV6-6 to TRBJ2-1; 7 nucleotides agree with TRBD2. This CDR3 contains 13 residues. With 8 bases clipped from V and 8 bases from J, the junction kept 9 bases outside the gene matches. The germline V gene encodes CDR1 MNHNY and CDR2 SVGAGI (reference sequence). CDR3: CASGDQGRDEQFF. DNA for the CDR3: TGTGCCAGCGGGGACCAAGGGAGGGATGAGCAGTTCTTC.

This clone appeared once. V usage is TRBV7-2 and J usage is TRBJ2-2; D might be TRBD2 (5 bases). The CDR3 consists of 16 residues. V was pared by 2 bases and J by 2 bases, with 12 bases between. Per the germline V gene, CDR1 is SGHTA and CDR2 is FQGNSA. The CDR3 here is CASSLWLAGNTGELFF. The CDR3 DNA reads TGTGCCAGCAGCTTATGGCTAGCTGGTAACACCGGGGAGCTGTTTTTT.

This chain uses TRBV6-4 with TRBJ2-1; 10 bases map to TRBD2. The CDR3 has 15 amino acids. Trimming cost V 2 bases and J 7 bases; bases outside gene matches: 5. CDR1 and CDR2 (germline): MRHNA, SNTAGT. CDR3 protein: CASSDKREGRNEQFF. DNA for the CDR3: TGTGCCAGCAGTGACAAGCGGGAGGGCCGAAATGAGCAGTTCTTC.

The chain has TRBV27 and TRBJ2-5; TRBD1 is a possible D gene (6 bases). The CDR3 runs 13 residues. Germline V CDR1 and CDR2: MNHEY, SMNVEV (reference sequence). V was cut by 6 bases and J by 4 bases, with 12 bases left in between. DNA of the CDR3: TGTGCCAGCAGAACAGGGACCCGAGAGACCCAGTACTTC. Its protein product is CASRTGTRETQYF.

The gene calls are TRBV5-1 and TRBJ1-2, with 10 bases lining up with TRBD1. The germline gives CDR1 SGHRS, CDR2 YFSETQ. The CDR3 consists of 15 residues. The junction had 6 bases not matched to a gene; V was cut back by 0 bases and J by 7 bases. The DNA for the CDR3 is TGCGCCAGCAGCTTGGAGGGACAGGGGCTGTCTGGCTACACCTTC. Its protein is CASSLEGQGLSGYTF.

This chain uses TRBV19 with TRBJ2-3; the D gene is possibly TRBD2 (6 bases). The germline V gene has CDR1 LNHDA and CDR2 SQIVND (reference sequence). The CDR3 has 15 amino acids. The V gene lost 3 bases and the J gene lost 3 bases, with 13 bases spanning the gap. CDR3 coding DNA: TGTGCCAGTAGTATTTTTCAGGGAGGTACAGATACGCAGTATTTT. Translated: CASSIFQGGTDTQYF.

The chain carries TRBV4-2 and TRBJ2-3; weak D call: TRBD1 (6 bases). The CDR3 runs to 15 residues. CDR1 is LGHNA and CDR2 is YNFKEQ in the germline V gene. The V and J ends lost 0 bases and 2 bases respectively, with 9 bases between them. The CDR3 sequence is CASSQEDRYTDTQYF. In nucleotides, the CDR3 is TGTGCCAGCAGCCAAGAGGACAGATACACAGATACGCAGTATTTT.

The V gene is TRBV19, the J gene TRBJ1-6; 8 bases line up with TRBD1. This CDR3 is built from 15 residues. Germline V gene lookup returns CDR1 LNHDA and CDR2 SQIVND (reference sequence). V lost 5 bases, J lost 6 bases, and 6 bases stayed unmatched. DNA of the CDR3: TGTGCCAGTAGTCCGCCGGGACAGGTTAATTCACCCCTCCACTTT. Translating it yields CASSPPGQVNSPLHF.

The chain combines TRBV4-2 with TRBJ2-1; the D gene is possibly TRBD2 (6 bases). Germline values: CDR1 LGHNA, CDR2 YNFKEQ. CDR3 length equals 16 residues. Trimming pared 0 bases from V and 2 bases from J, leaving 11 bases between. The CDR3 loop is CASSQDAGSPYNEQFF. CDR3 sequence (DNA): TGTGCCAGCAGCCAAGACGCCGGGAGTCCCTACAATGAGCAGTTCTTC.